Presented here are 15 T cell receptor beta chains from one specimen sequenced in a study of cytomegalovirus exposure and HLA in healthy donors. The study ran its PCR with 60 Vbeta and 13 Jbeta primers. Sequencing was performed with immunoSEQ multiplex PCR; in TCRdb, only in-frame clones are kept and a portion is missing. The table shows about 140,000 clones, with 75% occurring only once. Sequencing was performed on PBMCs. The receptors were sampled from a man aged 18 to 30 in good health and CMV-seropositive.

The V gene is TRBV10-1, the J gene TRBJ2-3; 9 bases fit TRBD1. The V gene end was trimmed by 5 bases and the J gene end by 1 base; junction bases not matched to a gene: 4. This CDR3 contains 15 residues. CDR1 and CDR2 from the germline V gene are WNHNN and SYGVQD (reference sequence). The chain's CDR3 is CASSPDRGGTDTQYF. The CDR3 DNA sequence: TGCGCCAGCAGTCCCGACAGGGGGGGCACAGATACGCAGTATTTT.

This chain uses TRBV5-4 with TRBJ2-5; no reliable D call. Germline assignment: CDR1 SGHNT and CDR2 YYREEE (reference sequence). The germline V and J ends were trimmed by 0 bases and 5 bases, with 17 bases remaining between them. The CDR3 spans 16 residues. CDR3 loop: CASSLGKQDSFETQYF. Here the CDR3 DNA reads TGTGCCAGCAGCTTGGGGAAGCAAGACTCGTTCGAGACCCAGTACTTC.

The rearrangement joins TRBV18 to TRBJ2-1; 14 bases are a match to TRBD2. This CDR3 is 16 amino acids long. Germline values: CDR1 KGHSH, CDR2 LQKENI. The V gene end was trimmed by 3 bases and the J gene end by 9 bases; junction bases not matched to a gene: 7. The CDR3 sequence is CASSPTGLAGVVEQFF. CDR3 bases: TGTGCCAGCTCACCGACGGGACTAGCGGGAGTCGTTGAGCAGTTCTTC.

This chain connects TRBV4-1 to TRBJ1-1, with TRBD1 identical over 7 bases. Germline V gene lookup returns CDR1 MGHRA and CDR2 YSYEKL. This CDR3 contains 14 residues. The ends lost 3 bases at V and 5 bases at J; junction bases unmatched: 6. CDR3 sequence (DNA): TGCGCCAGCAGCCAGGAGACAGGGTGGACTGAAGCTTTCTTT. Translation: CASSQETGWTEAFF.

The chain carries TRBV2 and TRBJ2-6, with D maybe TRBD1 (5 bases). Trimming took 11 bases from V and 0 from J, leaving 17 bases between them. CDR1 and CDR2 (germline): SNHLY, FYNNEI. The CDR3 is made up of 16 amino acids. CDR3 protein: CAQSDSVDSGANVLTF. The CDR3 DNA follows: TGTGCCCAATCCGACAGTGTTGACTCTGGGGCCAACGTCCTGACTTTC.

The J gene is TRBJ2-1, the V gene TRBV7-6; 12 bases line up with TRBD2. Germline V gene sequence: CDR1 SGHVS, CDR2 FNYEAQ. This CDR3 has 20 amino acids. The trim removed 1 base at V and 7 bases at J, leaving 17 bases unmatched. The CDR3, as DNA: TGTGCCAGCAGCTTAGGACAGACTAGCGGGAGTTCCATATGGATGAATGAGCAGTTCTTC. Translating it yields CASSLGQTSGSSIWMNEQFF.

The chain couples TRBV28 to TRBJ1-4, with 9 bases fitting TRBD1. V shed 5 bases and J 4 bases; nucleotides not matched to a gene: 5. This CDR3 has 15 amino acids. Germline CDR1 MDHEN, CDR2 SYDVKM. CDR3 loop: CASSPRQGDNEKLFF. In DNA form, the CDR3 reads TGTGCCAGCAGTCCAAGACAGGGGGATAATGAAAAACTGTTTTTT.

The chain has TRBV5-1 and TRBJ2-1, with a tentative D call TRBD1 (6 bases). The CDR3 has 20 amino acids. Germline values: CDR1 SGHRS, CDR2 YFSETQ. Trimming stripped 0 bases from V and 4 bases from J, with 26 bases between. The CDR3: CASSLAEFSGHDKGYNEQFF. In nucleotides, the CDR3 is TGCGCCAGCAGCTTGGCCGAATTCTCGGGACACGATAAAGGATACAATGAGCAGTTCTTC.

The chain uses TRBV30 and TRBJ2-7, with 9 bases aligning to TRBD1. Germline V lookup: CDR1 GTSNPN, CDR2 SVGIG (reference sequence). The CDR3 sequence is 16 residues long. The trim removed 4 bases at V and 2 bases at J, leaving 12 bases unmatched. In nucleotides, the CDR3 is TGTGCCTGGATCCCCCGGTGGGGACAGGGTACCTACGAGCAGTACTTC. Its translation is CAWIPRWGQGTYEQYF. Based on the CDR3 plus reference TRBV30 and TRBJ2-7, the full variable domain is SQTIHQWPATLVQPVGSPLSLECTVEGTSNPNLYWYRQAAGRGLQLLFYSVGIGQISSEVPQNLSASRPQDRQFILSSKKLLLSDSGFYLCAWIPRWGQGTYEQYFGPGTRLTVT.

The chain recombines TRBV7-8 with TRBJ2-5; no reliable D call. The CDR3 runs to 14 residues. Germline-derived CDR1 and CDR2 are SGHVS and FQNEAQ. The V gene lost 4 bases and the J gene lost 0 bases, with 9 bases spanning the gap. CDR3: CASSSYRNQETQYF. In DNA form, the CDR3 reads TGTGCCAGCAGCTCTTACAGAAACCAAGAGACCCAGTACTTC.

V and J are TRBV5-1 and TRBJ1-4; 8 nucleotides align to TRBD1. The CDR3 has 14 amino acids. CDR1 SGHRS and CDR2 YFSETQ come from the germline V gene. The V and J ends lost 4 bases and 3 bases, in that order; junction bases with no gene match: 2. The CDR3 spells CASSGQGSNEKLFF. In nucleotides, the CDR3 is TGCGCCAGCAGCGGACAGGGTTCTAATGAAAAACTGTTTTTT. The complete variable domain, with remaining parts taken from reference TRBV5-1 and TRBJ1-4, reads KAGVTQTPRYLIKTRGQQVTLSCSPISGHRSVSWYQQTPGQGLQFLFEYFSETQRNKGNFPGRFSGRQFSNSRSEMNVSTLELGDSALYLCASSGQGSNEKLFFGSGTQLSVL.

The rearrangement joins TRBV11-2 to TRBJ2-5; D might be TRBD2 (6 bases). CDR1 is SGHAT and CDR2 is FQNNGV in the germline V gene. This CDR3 is built from 13 residues. V lost 8 bases, J lost 5 bases, and 15 bases lay in between. The CDR3 DNA reads TGTGCCAGCCGACGGGGGAAGGGGGAGACCCAGTACTTC. It yields the protein CASRRGKGETQYF.

V is TRBV7-8 and J is TRBJ2-1, with D possibly TRBD1 on 6 matching bases. The CDR3 runs 17 residues. Looked up from germline, CDR1 is SGHVS and CDR2 is FQNEAQ. V was pared by 5 bases and J by 4 bases, with 21 bases between. CDR3 sequence: CASSMDTGTPFYNEQFF. CDR3 nucleotides: TGTGCCAGCAGCATGGACACCGGGACACCTTTTTACAATGAGCAGTTCTTC.

The chain employs TRBV30 and TRBJ1-6; 7 bases agree with TRBD1. The CDR3 contains 13 residues. Germline lookup yields CDR1 GTSNPN and CDR2 SVGIG (reference sequence). The ends lost 5 bases at V and 10 bases at J; junction bases unmatched: 8. CDR3 residues: CAWATGRGSPLHF. CDR3 coding DNA: TGTGCCTGGGCGACAGGGAGAGGGTCACCCCTCCACTTT.

This clone has more than one count but fewer than ten. The chain uses TRBV7-9 and TRBJ1-4; D is undetermined. CDR1 and CDR2 (germline): SEHNR, FQNEAQ (reference sequence). CDR3 length: 16 amino acids. V was trimmed by 1 base and J by 5 bases, leaving 14 bases between them. The CDR3 loop is CASSLGFRGENEKLFF. The CDR3 nucleotides are TGTGCCAGCAGCTTAGGGTTTCGGGGAGAAAATGAAAAACTGTTTTTT.